These 32 T cell receptor beta chains share one sample of origin, sequenced in a study of human T cells and chemical hapten exposure. Time point meaning: patch test 3, about 24 weeks after DPC sensitization. Treatment given: therapeutic diphenylcyclopropenone sensitization with weekly scalp DPC. TCRdb re-analysed the RACE reads in MiXCR, keeping a single row per CDR3 protein. The data hold tens of thousands of distinct CDR3 sequences, with approximately 11% observed a single time. Sequenced here: whole blood, sampled in connection with sensitization to the hapten diphenylcyclopropenone (DPC). The receptors come from a woman aged 25 to 45 with alopecia areata. Some clones in this sample may be carry-over from other donors' samples.

This clonotype came up many times. This chain links TRBV11-1 with TRBJ1-2, with TRBD1 identical over 7 bases. CDR1 is SGHAT and CDR2 is FQDESV in the germline V gene (reference sequence). The CDR3 loop spans 15 amino acids. The V segment lost 7 bases and the J segment 1 base; nucleotides outside the gene matches: 9. CDR3 sequence (DNA): TGTGCCAGCACAACACCCAGGGACAGTAACTATGGCTACACCTTC. Translation: CASTTPRDSNYGYTF.

This clonotype has only a few counts. The chain employs TRBV3-1 and TRBJ2-1; no clear D. This CDR3 is built from 12 residues. Germline values: CDR1 LGHDT, CDR2 YNNKEL (reference sequence). V was pared by 0 bases and J by 8 bases, with 5 bases between. The CDR3 region is CASSQDVHEQFF. The DNA of the CDR3 is TGTGCCAGCAGCCAAGATGTGCATGAGCAGTTCTTC.

This clonotype was detected a few times. V and J are TRBV7-3 and TRBJ2-2; possible D gene TRBD2, 7 bases. This CDR3 is 16 amino acids long. V lost 5 bases and J 0 bases, leaving 13 bases between the germline ends. Germline CDR1 SGHTA, CDR2 FQGTGA. CDR3 region: CASSTRGAANTGELFF. DNA of the CDR3: TGTGCCAGCAGCACACGGGGGGCGGCGAACACCGGGGAGCTGTTTTTT. The full variable domain, in which reference TRBV7-3 and TRBJ2-2 provide the parts outside the CDR3, is GAGVSQTPSNKVTEKGKYVELRCDPISGHTALYWYRQSLGQGPEFLIYFQGTGAADDSGLPNDRFFAVRPEGSVSTLKIQRTERGDSAVYLCASSTRGAANTGELFFGEGSRLTVL.

J is TRBJ2-1 and V is TRBV11-2; 10 positions match TRBD2. The germline V gene has CDR1 SGHAT and CDR2 FQNNGV. The CDR3 runs to 15 residues. J was trimmed by 5 bases and V by 5 bases; bases with no gene match: 6. The CDR3 DNA reads as TGTGCCAGCAGCCTGAGCGGGGGGGCCAACAATGAGCAGTTCTTC. Translation: CASSLSGGANNEQFF.

In its sample, this clonotype was seen once. V gene TRBV15 combines with J gene TRBJ1-1, with 7 bases fitting TRBD1. Looked up from germline, CDR1 is LNHNV and CDR2 is YYDKDF (reference sequence). V lost 0 bases, J lost 6 bases, and 10 bases stayed unmatched. CDR3 size: 16 residues. The CDR3: CATSRDLDRTAAEAFF. The DNA for the CDR3 is TGTGCCACCAGCAGAGATCTGGACAGGACTGCGGCTGAAGCTTTCTTT.

This clonotype was detected ten times or more. The chain recombines TRBV4-1 with TRBJ2-3, with 8 bases that match TRBD1. The germline CDR1 and CDR2 sequences are MGHRA and YSYEKL. The CDR3 runs 14 residues. Losses at the gene ends were 4 bases for V and 5 bases for J; bases not matched to a gene: 5. CDR3 nucleotides: TGCGCCAGCAGCCGGGGACAGGAGAGAGATACGCAGTATTTT. It codes for CASSRGQERDTQYF.

The DNA for the CDR3 is TGTGCCAGCGTAGGGCCCTACGAGCAGTACTTC. Translated: CASVGPYEQYF. The gene calls are TRBV28 and TRBJ2-7; D is unresolved. Trimming took off 8 bases at V and 2 bases at J, with 7 bases between the two ends. This CDR3 contains 11 residues. Looked up from germline, CDR1 is MDHEN and CDR2 is SYDVKM.

The chain employs TRBV6-2 or TRBV6-3 and TRBJ2-1; 9 bases line up with TRBD2. The CDR3 is 17 residues long. The germline V gene encodes CDR1 MNHEY and CDR2 SVGEGT. The V segment lost 6 bases and the J segment 7 bases; nucleotides outside the gene matches: 16. CDR3 nucleotides: TGTGCCAGCAGCCCTAGGGGAGTAGCGGGAGACCTAAATGAGCAGTTCTTC. Amino acid sequence: CASSPRGVAGDLNEQFF.

Ten or more counts support this clonotype. V and J are TRBV28 and TRBJ2-7, with a tentative D call TRBD2 (7 bases). The CDR3 loop spans 15 amino acids. Germline-derived CDR1 and CDR2 are MDHEN and SYDVKM. V dropped 3 bases and J dropped 3 bases, with 15 bases sitting between them. CDR3 loop: CASSLPGGSLYEQYV. The CDR3, as DNA: TGTGCCAGCAGTTTGCCGGGGGGCTCTCTCTACGAGCAGTACGTC.

This clonotype was observed many times. This chain links TRBV5-1 with TRBJ2-2, with D maybe TRBD1 (6 bases). Per germline, CDR1 SGHRS and CDR2 YFSETQ. The germline V and J ends were trimmed by 1 base and 5 bases, with 15 bases remaining between them. This CDR3 contains 16 residues. The DNA of the CDR3 is TGCGCCAGCAGCTTGTGGACAGACCTGAGAACCGGGGAGCTGTTTTTT. This sequence encodes CASSLWTDLRTGELFF.

This clonotype showed up just a few times. V usage is TRBV7-9 and J usage is TRBJ2-3, with TRBD2 matching 8 bases. This CDR3 is 15 amino acids long. Trimming at V came to 5 bases and at J to 2 bases, leaving 6 bases not matched to a gene. Germline CDR1 is SEHNR and CDR2 is FQNEAQ (reference sequence). The CDR3 DNA reads TGTGCCAGCAGCCCCAGCGGGAGCCTCACAGATACGCAGTATTTT. Translating gives CASSPSGSLTDTQYF.

This chain connects TRBV6-1 to TRBJ1-6; 7 positions agree with TRBD1. There are 14 residues in the CDR3. The V gene end was trimmed by 8 bases and the J gene end by 8 bases; junction bases not matched to a gene: 9. Per the germline V gene, CDR1 is MNHNS and CDR2 is SASEGT. The CDR3 DNA follows: TGTGCCAGCCGACAGGGCGAGTTCCATTCACCCCTCCACTTT. Translated, it gives CASRQGEFHSPLHF.

This clonotype was seen ten or more times. J is TRBJ1-4 and V is TRBV7-2; 8 bases align to TRBD1. The CDR3 sequence is 14 residues long. The V segment lost 3 bases and the J segment 7 bases; nucleotides outside the gene matches: 4. Germline CDR1 SGHTA, CDR2 FQGNSA. The DNA of the CDR3 is TGTGCCAGCAGCTTTCAGGGGGCCGGTGAAAAACTGTTTTTT. Protein: CASSFQGAGEKLFF.

This clonotype came up many times. The chain carries TRBV6-1 and TRBJ2-7, with 8 positions matching TRBD1. V lost 4 bases, J lost 3 bases, and 2 bases stayed unmatched. The germline CDR1 and CDR2 sequences are MNHNS and SASEGT. The CDR3 runs to 13 residues. CDR3 in DNA: TGTGCCAGCAGTGGGGGACAGGTCTACGAGCAGTACGTC. Amino acids: CASSGGQVYEQYV.

This clonotype was seen a handful of times. This chain uses TRBV28 with TRBJ2-2; 8 bases fit TRBD1. Germline CDR1 and CDR2: MDHEN and SYDVKM. The CDR3 runs to 15 residues. The junction had 10 bases not matched to a gene; V was cut back by 6 bases and J by 7 bases. DNA of the CDR3: TGTGCCAGCAGGGGGACAGGCAGAAGAGTCGGGGAGCTGTTTTTT. This sequence encodes CASRGTGRRVGELFF.

This clonotype has a count of ten or more. The chain combines TRBV7-2 with TRBJ2-4; D may be TRBD1 or TRBD2 (5 bases each). The CDR3 runs 14 residues. Germline V lookup: CDR1 SGHTA, CDR2 FQGNSA. V was cut by 4 bases and J by 1 base, with 8 bases left in between. The CDR3 sequence: CASSSWGAKNIQYF. Here the CDR3 DNA reads TGTGCCAGCAGCTCCTGGGGGGCCAAAAACATTCAGTACTTC. Based on the CDR3 plus reference TRBV7-2 and TRBJ2-4, the full variable domain is GAGVSQSPSNKVTEKGKDVELRCDPISGHTALYWYRQSLGQGLEFLIYFQGNSAPDKSGLPSDRFSAERTGGSVSTLTIQRTQQEDSAVYLCASSSWGAKNIQYFGAGTRLSVL.

The rearrangement uses TRBV11-3 and TRBJ2-3; D is undetermined. Germline V gene sequence: CDR1 SGHNT, CDR2 YENEEA. V dropped 4 bases and J dropped 4 bases, with 6 bases sitting between them. The CDR3 is made up of 12 amino acids. CDR3 residues: CASSSDADTQYF. The CDR3 coding sequence is TGTGCCAGCAGCTCCGACGCAGATACGCAGTATTTT. Variable domain in full (rest from reference TRBV11-3 and TRBJ2-3): EAGVVQSPRYKIIEKKQPVAFWCNPISGHNTLYWYLQNLGQGPELLIRYENEEAVDDSQLPKDRFSAERLKGVDSTLKIQPAELGDSAVYLCASSSDADTQYFGPGTRLTVL.

Many counts were recorded for this clonotype. The rearrangement joins TRBV3-1 to TRBJ2-2, with D possibly matching TRBD1 (6 bases). The V gene lost 3 bases and the J gene lost 7 bases, with 9 bases spanning the gap. Germline V gene sequence: CDR1 LGHDT, CDR2 YNNKEL (reference sequence). The CDR3 is 13 residues long. CDR3 region: CASSQGAHGELFF. CDR3 in DNA: TGTGCCAGCAGCCAGGGGGCCCACGGGGAGCTGTTTTTT. The full variable domain, completed using reference TRBV3-1 and TRBJ2-2, is DTAVSQTPKYLVTQMGNDKSIKCEQNLGHDTMYWYKQDSKKFLKIMFSYNNKELIINETVPNRFSPKSPDKAHLNLHINSLELGDSAVYFCASSQGAHGELFFGEGSRLTVL.

The rearrangement uses TRBV3-1 and TRBJ2-2; 9 bases line up with TRBD1. Trimming cost V 1 base and J 6 bases; bases outside gene matches: 3. Per the germline V gene, CDR1 is LGHDT and CDR2 is YNNKEL (reference sequence). The CDR3 totals 15 residues. CDR3 residues: CASSQGTGVAGELFF. CDR3 DNA sequence: TGTGCCAGCAGCCAAGGGACAGGGGTTGCCGGGGAGCTGTTTTTT.

The J gene is TRBJ2-7, the V gene TRBV29-1; D might be TRBD2 (5 bases). CDR3 size: 11 residues. The germline V and J ends were trimmed by 6 bases and 6 bases, with 12 bases remaining between them. Germline V gives CDR1 SQVTM, CDR2 ANQGSEA. CDR3 protein: CSVGSFGEQYF. DNA for the CDR3: TGCAGCGTAGGGAGCTTTGGCGAGCAGTACTTC.

Turning to this clonotype: Given a much more abundant clone one base away, this may be a read error. This chain links TRBV29-1 with TRBJ1-1, with D maybe TRBD1 (5 bases). CDR1 is SQVTM, CDR2 ANQGSEA, per germline. CDR3 length: 12 residues. V lost 4 bases and J lost 5, with 11 bases in between. The CDR3 DNA reads as TGCAGCGTTGTCTCTGGGGGGACTGAAGCTTTCTTT. Translating gives CSVVSGGTEAFF.

This clonotype was recorded only once. The DNA for the CDR3 is TGCGCCAGCAGCCAAGATCGTGAGACAGGGGCTAACATTCAGTACTTC. Translating it yields CASSQDRETGANIQYF. This chain uses TRBV4-3 with TRBJ2-4; 8 bases align to TRBD1. Trimming at V came to 0 bases and at J to 7 bases, leaving 8 bases not matched to a gene. Germline V CDR1 and CDR2: LGHNA, YSLEER. There are 16 residues in the CDR3.

This clonotype has a count of ten or more. The gene calls are TRBV7-9 and TRBJ2-3, with 13 bases matching TRBD2. Germline V CDR1 and CDR2: SEHNR, FQNEAQ (reference sequence). The ends lost 6 bases at V and 4 bases at J; junction bases unmatched: 4. The CDR3 is made up of 15 amino acids. CDR3 residues: CASRTGLAGADTQYF. The CDR3 nucleotides read TGTGCCAGCAGAACCGGACTAGCGGGAGCAGATACGCAGTATTTT.

This clonotype was observed many times. The chain combines TRBV21-1 with TRBJ2-6; TRBD2, as called in the table, went unchecked against the DNA. TRBV21-1 is a pseudogene locus. The CDR3 runs 19 residues. In nucleotides, the CDR3 is TGTGCCAGCAGCATAATAGGCGTACTAGCGGGAGGTGGGGCCAACGTCCTGACTTTC. Translating gives CASSIIGVLAGGGANVLTF.

Many counts were recorded for this clonotype. This chain uses TRBV28 with TRBJ1-3, with no clear D. This CDR3 is 15 amino acids long. Trimming removed 5 bases from V and 4 bases from J, with 15 bases in between. The germline V gene encodes CDR1 MDHEN and CDR2 SYDVKM. The CDR3 sequence: CASSPPSPVGNTIYF. Here the CDR3 DNA reads TGTGCCAGCAGTCCTCCCTCCCCGGTAGGAAACACCATATATTTT.

The chain employs TRBV20-1 and TRBJ2-5, with D unresolved. Germline CDR1 reads DFQATT; CDR2 reads SNEGSKA (reference sequence). This CDR3 comprises 10 residues. Deletions cut 5 bases from V and 4 bases from J, with 5 bases between. The CDR3, as DNA: TGCAGTGCTCGAGGAGAGACCCAGTACTTC. Translated, it gives CSARGETQYF.

This clonotype came up a few times. The CDR3 spells CAISESRQGQPQHF. DNA of the CDR3: TGTGCCATCAGTGAGTCAAGACAGGGCCAGCCCCAGCATTTT. The chain uses TRBV10-3 and TRBJ1-5, with TRBD1 identical over 7 bases. J was trimmed by 7 bases and V by 0 bases; bases with no gene match: 3. Germline V gene data show CDR1 as ENHRY and CDR2 as SYGVKD. This CDR3 spans 14 amino acids.

Many counts were recorded for this clonotype. The rearrangement joins TRBV20-1 to TRBJ2-5; possible D gene TRBD1, 6 bases. V was trimmed by 3 bases and J by 4 bases, leaving 15 bases between them. This CDR3 has 14 residues. Germline CDR1 reads DFQATT; CDR2 reads SNEGSKA (reference sequence). The CDR3 here is CSASTGLMRETQYF. The CDR3 DNA sequence: TGCAGTGCTAGTACAGGGTTAATGAGAGAGACCCAGTACTTC.

The gene calls are TRBV3-1 and TRBJ2-5; maybe TRBD1 (5 bases). V lost 0 bases, J lost 5 bases, and 19 bases lay in between. The CDR3 totals 17 residues. Germline V gene sequence: CDR1 LGHDT, CDR2 YNNKEL (reference sequence). Written as DNA, the CDR3 is TGTGCCAGCAGCCAAGACCCTGGCAGGGATATTGTTGAGACCCAGTACTTC. This codes for CASSQDPGRDIVETQYF.

This clonotype has at least ten counts. The rearrangement uses TRBV6-2 or TRBV6-3 and TRBJ2-7; D is perhaps TRBD2 (5 bases). Germline CDR1 MNHEY, CDR2 SVGEGT. V lost 5 bases, J lost 4 bases, and 12 bases lay in between. The CDR3 is made up of 13 amino acids. CDR3 coding DNA: TGTGCCAGCAGTCTGTTGGGCGGGTACGAGCAGTACTTC. Protein product: CASSLLGGYEQYF.

This clonotype was counted at least ten times. This chain's CDR3 is CASSPGSYNEQFF. CDR3 in DNA: TGTGCCAGCTCACCGGGGTCCTACAATGAGCAGTTCTTC. The chain couples TRBV18 to TRBJ2-1; D not certain. Trimming left V 3 bases short and J 1 base short, with 4 bases between. The V gene's germline CDR1 is KGHSH and CDR2 LQKENI. The CDR3 contains 13 residues. The whole variable domain, filled in from reference TRBV18 and TRBJ2-1, reads NAGVMQNPRHLVRRRGQEARLRCSPMKGHSHVYWYRQLPEEGLKFMVYLQKENIIDESGMPKERFSAEFPKEGPSILRIQQVVRGDSAAYFCASSPGSYNEQFFGPGTRLTVL.

This clonotype was picked up a small number of times. The V and J genes are TRBV4-1 and TRBJ2-7, with TRBD2 matching 13 bases. Germline V gene lookup returns CDR1 MGHRA and CDR2 YSYEKL. The length of the CDR3 is 15 residues. V shed 1 base, J shed 3 bases, and the junction held 0 bases outside the gene matches. In DNA form, the CDR3 reads TGCGCCAGCAGCCAAGGGACTAGCGGGGGCTACGAGCAGTACGTC. Its protein product is CASSQGTSGGYEQYV.